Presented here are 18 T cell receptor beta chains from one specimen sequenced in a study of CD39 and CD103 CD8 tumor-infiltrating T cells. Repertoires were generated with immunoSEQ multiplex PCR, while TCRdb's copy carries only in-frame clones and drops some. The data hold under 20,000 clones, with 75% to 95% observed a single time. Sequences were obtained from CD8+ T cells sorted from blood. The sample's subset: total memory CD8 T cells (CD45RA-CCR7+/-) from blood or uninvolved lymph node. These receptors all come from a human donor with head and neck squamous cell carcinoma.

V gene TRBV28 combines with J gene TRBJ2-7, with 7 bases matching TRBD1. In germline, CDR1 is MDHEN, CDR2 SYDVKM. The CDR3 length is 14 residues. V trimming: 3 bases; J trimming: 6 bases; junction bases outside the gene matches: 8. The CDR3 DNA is TGTGCCAGCAGTTTTGCGGGCAGGGGGTTCGAGCAGTACTTC. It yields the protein CASSFAGRGFEQYF.

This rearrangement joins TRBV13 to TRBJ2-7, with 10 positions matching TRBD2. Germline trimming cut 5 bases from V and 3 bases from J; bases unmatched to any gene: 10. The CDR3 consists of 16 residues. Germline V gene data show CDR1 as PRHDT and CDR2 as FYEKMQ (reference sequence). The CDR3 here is CASSAGTSEGFYEQYF. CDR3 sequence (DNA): TGTGCCAGCAGCGCCGGGACTAGCGAGGGGTTCTACGAGCAGTACTTC.

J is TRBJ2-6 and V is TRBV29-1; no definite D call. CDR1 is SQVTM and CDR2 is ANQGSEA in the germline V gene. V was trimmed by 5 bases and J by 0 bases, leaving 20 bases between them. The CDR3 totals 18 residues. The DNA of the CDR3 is TGCAGCGTTCACCATCAAGGCTGGCCCCCCTCTGGGGCCAACGTCCTGACTTTC. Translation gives CSVHHQGWPPSGANVLTF.

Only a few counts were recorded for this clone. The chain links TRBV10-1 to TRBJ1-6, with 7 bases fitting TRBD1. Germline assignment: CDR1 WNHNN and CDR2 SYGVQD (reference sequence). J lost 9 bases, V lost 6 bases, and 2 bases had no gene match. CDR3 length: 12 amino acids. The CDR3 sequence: CASRRTGSPLHF. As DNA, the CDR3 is TGCGCCAGCAGGAGGACAGGTTCACCCCTCCACTTT.

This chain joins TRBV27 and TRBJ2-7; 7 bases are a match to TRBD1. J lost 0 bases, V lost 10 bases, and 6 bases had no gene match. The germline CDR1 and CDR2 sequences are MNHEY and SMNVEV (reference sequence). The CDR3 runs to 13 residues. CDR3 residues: CAKGACSSYEQYF. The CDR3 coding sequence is TGTGCCAAGGGGGCCTGCAGCTCCTACGAGCAGTACTTC.

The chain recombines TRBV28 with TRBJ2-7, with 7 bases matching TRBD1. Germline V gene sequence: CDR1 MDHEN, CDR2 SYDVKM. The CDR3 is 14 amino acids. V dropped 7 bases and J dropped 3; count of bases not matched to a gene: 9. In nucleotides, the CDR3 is TGTGCCAGCACCTACAGGGGTGGTCGCTACGAGCAGTACTTC. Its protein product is CASTYRGGRYEQYF. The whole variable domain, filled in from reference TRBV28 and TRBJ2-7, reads DVKVTQSSRYLVKRTGEKVFLECVQDMDHENMFWYRQDPGLGLRLIYFSYDVKMKEKGDIPEGYSVSREKKERFSLILESASTNQTSMYLCASTYRGGRYEQYFGPGTRLTVT.

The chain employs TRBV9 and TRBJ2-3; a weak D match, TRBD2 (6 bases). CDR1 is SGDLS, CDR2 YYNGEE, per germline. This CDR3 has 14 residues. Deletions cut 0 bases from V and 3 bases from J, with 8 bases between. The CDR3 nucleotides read TGTGCCAGCAGCGTAGCGGGGAGGACAGATACGCAGTATTTT. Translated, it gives CASSVAGRTDTQYF.

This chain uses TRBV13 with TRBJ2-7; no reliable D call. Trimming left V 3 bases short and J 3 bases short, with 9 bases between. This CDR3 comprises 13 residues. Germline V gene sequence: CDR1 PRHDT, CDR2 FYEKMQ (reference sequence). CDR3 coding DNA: TGTGCCAGCAGCTTCGGTTCGTACTACGAGCAGTACTTC. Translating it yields CASSFGSYYEQYF.

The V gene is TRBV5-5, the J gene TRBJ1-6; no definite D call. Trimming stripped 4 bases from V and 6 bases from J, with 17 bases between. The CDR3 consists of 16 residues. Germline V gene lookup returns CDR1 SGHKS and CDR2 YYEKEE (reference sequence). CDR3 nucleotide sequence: TGTGCCAGCAGCCCTACCGGACGGGATTTTAATTCACCCCTCCACTTT. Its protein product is CASSPTGRDFNSPLHF.

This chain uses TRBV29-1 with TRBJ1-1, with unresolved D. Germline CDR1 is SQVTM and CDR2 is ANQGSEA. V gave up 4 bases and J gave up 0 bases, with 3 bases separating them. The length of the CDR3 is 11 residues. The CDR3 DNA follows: TGCAGCGTTGGATTGAACACTGAAGCTTTCTTT. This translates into CSVGLNTEAFF.

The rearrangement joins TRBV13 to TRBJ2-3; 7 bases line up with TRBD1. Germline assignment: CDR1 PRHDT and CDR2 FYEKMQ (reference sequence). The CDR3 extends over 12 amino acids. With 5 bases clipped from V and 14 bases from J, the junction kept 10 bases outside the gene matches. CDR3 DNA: TGTGCCAGCAGCGGATCACAGGGGCGACGGTATTTT. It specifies CASSGSQGRRYF.

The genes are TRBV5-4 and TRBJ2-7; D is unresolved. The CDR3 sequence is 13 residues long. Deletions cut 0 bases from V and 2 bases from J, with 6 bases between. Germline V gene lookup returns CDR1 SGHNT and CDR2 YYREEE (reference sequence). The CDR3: CASSLDRTYEQYF. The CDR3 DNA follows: TGTGCCAGCAGCTTGGACCGGACCTACGAGCAGTACTTC.

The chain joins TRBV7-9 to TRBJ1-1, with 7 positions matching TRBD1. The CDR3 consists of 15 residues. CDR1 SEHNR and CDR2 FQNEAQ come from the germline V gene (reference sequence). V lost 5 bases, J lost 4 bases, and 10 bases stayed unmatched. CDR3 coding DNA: TGTGCCAGCAGCGCACCAGACAGGGTTGGCACTGAAGCTTTCTTT. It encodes CASSAPDRVGTEAFF.

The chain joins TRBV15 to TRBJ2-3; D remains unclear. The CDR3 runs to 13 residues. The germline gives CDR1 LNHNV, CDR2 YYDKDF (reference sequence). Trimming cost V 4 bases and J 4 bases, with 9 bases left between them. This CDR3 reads CATSTLWADTQYF. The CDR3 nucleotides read TGTGCCACCAGCACATTATGGGCAGATACGCAGTATTTT. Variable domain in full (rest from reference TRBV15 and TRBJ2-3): DAMVIQNPRYQVTQFGKPVTLSCSQTLNHNVMYWYQQKSSQAPKLLFHYYDKDFNNEADTPDNFQSRRPNTSFCFLDIRSPGLGDTAMYLCATSTLWADTQYFGPGTRLTVL.

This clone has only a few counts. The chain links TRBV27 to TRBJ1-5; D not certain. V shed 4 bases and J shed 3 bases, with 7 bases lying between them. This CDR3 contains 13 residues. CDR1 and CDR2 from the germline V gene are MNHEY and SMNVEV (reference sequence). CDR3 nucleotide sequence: TGTGCCAGCAGTTCAGCCTACAATCAGCCCCAGCATTTT. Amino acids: CASSSAYNQPQHF.

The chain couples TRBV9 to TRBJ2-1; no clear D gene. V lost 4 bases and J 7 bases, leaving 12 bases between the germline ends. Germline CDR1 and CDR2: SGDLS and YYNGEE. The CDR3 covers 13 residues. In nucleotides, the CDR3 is TGTGCCAGCAGCTTCTCGACGGGTAATGAGCAGTTCTTC. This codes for CASSFSTGNEQFF.

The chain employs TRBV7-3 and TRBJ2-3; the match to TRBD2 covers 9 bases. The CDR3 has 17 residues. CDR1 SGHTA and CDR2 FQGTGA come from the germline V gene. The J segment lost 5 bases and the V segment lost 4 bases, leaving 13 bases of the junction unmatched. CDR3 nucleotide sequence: TGTGCCAGCAGCTCCAGCGGGGGGTCTGTGCGTGAAGATACGCAGTATTTT. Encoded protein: CASSSSGGSVREDTQYF.

The CDR3 DNA follows: TGTGCCAGCAGTCAGCCCCATCAGCCCCAGCATTTT. It yields the protein CASSQPHQPQHF. The chain recombines TRBV28 with TRBJ1-5; D is unclear. V was clipped by 5 bases and J by 5 bases, with 7 bases between them. This CDR3 has 12 residues. Germline CDR1 is MDHEN and CDR2 is SYDVKM.